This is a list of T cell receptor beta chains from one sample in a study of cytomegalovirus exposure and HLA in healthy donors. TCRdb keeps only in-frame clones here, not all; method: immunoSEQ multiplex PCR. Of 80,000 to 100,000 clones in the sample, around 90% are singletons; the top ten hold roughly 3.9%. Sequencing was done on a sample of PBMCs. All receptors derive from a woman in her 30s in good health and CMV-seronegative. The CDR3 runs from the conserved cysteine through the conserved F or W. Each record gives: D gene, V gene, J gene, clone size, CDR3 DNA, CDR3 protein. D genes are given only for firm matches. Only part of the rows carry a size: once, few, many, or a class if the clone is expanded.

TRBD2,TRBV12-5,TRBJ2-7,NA,TGTGCTAGTGTCCTGGGAGGGGCATCCTACGAGCAGTACTTC,CASVLGGASYEQYF
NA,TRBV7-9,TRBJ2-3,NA,TGTGCCAGCCGCCAGGGGGATACGCAGTATTTT,CASRQGDTQYF
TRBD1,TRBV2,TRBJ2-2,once,TGTGCCAGCAGTGGCCCCCAGGGGGCACACACCGGGGAGCTGTTTTTT,CASSGPQGAHTGELFF
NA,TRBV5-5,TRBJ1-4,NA,TGTGCCAGCAGCTTGGGGCCAGGGGCAGGAGGCGAAAAACTGTTTTTT,CASSLGPGAGGEKLFF
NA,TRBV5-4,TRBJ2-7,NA,TGTGCCAGCAGCCTAGTAGACAGCTACGAGCAGTACTTC,CASSLVDSYEQYF
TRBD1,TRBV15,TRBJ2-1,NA,TGTGCCACCAGCAGATCCGGGACAGGGTACAATGAGCAGTTCTTC,CATSRSGTGYNEQFF
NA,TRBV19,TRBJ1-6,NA,TGTGCCAGTAATACCCAGGGGACCCATTCACCCCTCCACTTT,CASNTQGTHSPLHF
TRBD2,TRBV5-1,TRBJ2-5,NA,TGCGCCAGCAGCTCTCTAGCGGGATATGAGACCCAGTACTTC,CASSSLAGYETQYF
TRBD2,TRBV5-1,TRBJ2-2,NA,TGCGCCAGCAGCTTAACTTCCGGGACTAGCGGGACCATTACCGGGGAGCTGTTTTTT,CASSLTSGTSGTITGELFF
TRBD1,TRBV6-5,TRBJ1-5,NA,TGTGCCAGCAGTTACATCCGGGACAGGGTTCAGCCCCAGCATTTT,CASSYIRDRVQPQHF
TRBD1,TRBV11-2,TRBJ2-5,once,TGTGCCAGCAGCTCGGGACAGGGTGTCGGGACCCAGTACTTC,CASSSGQGVGTQYF
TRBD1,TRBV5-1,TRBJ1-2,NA,TGCGCCAGCAGCTTGTCCCAACAGGGGTATGGCTACACCTTC,CASSLSQQGYGYTF
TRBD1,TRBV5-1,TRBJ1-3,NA,TGCGCCAGCAGCTTAGCAGGGGGCTCTGGAAACACCATATATTTT,CASSLAGGSGNTIYF
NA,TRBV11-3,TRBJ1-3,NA,TGTGCCAGCAGCTTAGACTCGGGAGGAGGAAACACCATATATTTT,CASSLDSGGGNTIYF
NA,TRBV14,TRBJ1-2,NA,TGTGCCAGCAGCCAAAAAGAAGCAGGGGCCTATGGCTACACCTTC,CASSQKEAGAYGYTF
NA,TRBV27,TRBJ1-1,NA,TGTGCCAGCACAGGGAACACTGAAGCTTTCTTT,CASTGNTEAFF
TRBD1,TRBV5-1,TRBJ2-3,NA,TGCGCCAGCAGCTTTTGGACAGGGGGGACAGATACGCAGTATTTT,CASSFWTGGTDTQYF
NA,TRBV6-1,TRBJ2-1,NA,TGTGCCAGCAGCCTGACAGCCCCCAGGTACAATGAGCAGTTCTTC,CASSLTAPRYNEQFF
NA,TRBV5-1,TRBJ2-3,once,TGCGCCAGCAGCTTTCTCACTAGGGCGCTTGGCACAGATACGCAGTATTTT,CASSFLTRALGTDTQYF
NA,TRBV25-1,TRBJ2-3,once,TGTGCCAGCAGTGAGCCCCGAGCTCCTAGCACAGATACGCAGTATTTT,CASSEPRAPSTDTQYF
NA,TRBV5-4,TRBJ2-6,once,TGTGCCAGCAGCGACCCCGGGACTCAGAAATGGGGGGCCAACGTCCTGACTTTC,CASSDPGTQKWGANVLTF
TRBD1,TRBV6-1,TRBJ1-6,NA,TGTGCCAGCAGTCCACTGACAGGGGAAGGTTCACCCCTCCACTTT,CASSPLTGEGSPLHF
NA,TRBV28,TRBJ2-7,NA,TGTGCCAGCAGTTTTGACTCGTTCTACGAGCAGTACTTC,CASSFDSFYEQYF
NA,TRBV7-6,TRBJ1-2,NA,TGTGCCAGCAGCTTTTCCGTGCGGGGCGGTCTGGAAGGCTACACCTTC,CASSFSVRGGLEGYTF
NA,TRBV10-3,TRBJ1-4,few,TGTGCCATCAGTGAGCCTTTCCCCGGGGGGAAACTGTTTTTT,CAISEPFPGGKLFF
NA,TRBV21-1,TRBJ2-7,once,TGTGCCAGCCTAGCGGGAGAATACTATGGGCGCCACGAGCAGTACTTC,CASLAGEYYGRHEQYF
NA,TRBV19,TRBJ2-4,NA,TGTGCCAGTAGCCGCGGGGGGACAGACACTCAGTACTTC,CASSRGGTDTQYF
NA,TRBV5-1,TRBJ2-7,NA,TGCGCCAGCAGCTCCCCGCCTAACGAGCAGTACTTC,CASSSPPNEQYF
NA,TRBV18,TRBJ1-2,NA,TGTGCCAGCTCACCAACGGGGGATCCCTATGGCTACACCTTC,CASSPTGDPYGYTF
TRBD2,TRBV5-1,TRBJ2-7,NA,TGCGCCAGCTATGATCTAGCGGGAGGTTACGAGCAGTACTTC,CASYDLAGGYEQYF
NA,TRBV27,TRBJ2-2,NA,TGTGCCAGCAGTTTGTACAACCCGAACACCGGGGAGCTGTTTTTT,CASSLYNPNTGELFF
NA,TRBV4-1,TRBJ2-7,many,TGCGCCAGCAGCCCCTTCGTATCAGGGGCAGCCTACGAGCAGTACTTC,CASSPFVSGAAYEQYF
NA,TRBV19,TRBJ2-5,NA,TGTGCCAGTACCTCAGGGGCCAGGGACGAGACCCAGTACTTC,CASTSGARDETQYF
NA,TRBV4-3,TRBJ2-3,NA,TGCGCCAGCAGCCAAGATCTACGTTTATCTGATACGCAGTATTTT,CASSQDLRLSDTQYF
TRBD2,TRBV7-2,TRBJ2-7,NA,TGTGCCAGCAGCCCTCGCCTAGCGGGAAAGTACGAGCAGTACTTC,CASSPRLAGKYEQYF
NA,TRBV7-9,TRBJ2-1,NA,TGTGCCAGCAGCTTAACAGGCATCAGTAATGAGCAGTTCTTC,CASSLTGISNEQFF
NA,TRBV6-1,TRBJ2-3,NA,TGTGCCAGCAGGCTCCGGGATCTCATAGGGGGTACGCAGTATTTT,CASRLRDLIGGTQYF
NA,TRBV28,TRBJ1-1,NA,TGTGCCAGCAGTTTTGATGTAAAAGGGACTAACACTGAAGCTTTCTTT,CASSFDVKGTNTEAFF
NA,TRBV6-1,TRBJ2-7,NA,TGTGCCAGCAGTGAATCGGGACAAGGCCGCATGGGGCAGTACTTC,CASSESGQGRMGQYF
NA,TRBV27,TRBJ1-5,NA,TGTGCCAGCAGTTTATCAGCTGGGCGGGTTCAGCCCCAGCATTTT,CASSLSAGRVQPQHF
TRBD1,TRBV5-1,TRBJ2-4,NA,TGCGCCAGCAGCTTGGTTTTGGGACAGGGGGACAAAAACATTCAGTACTTC,CASSLVLGQGDKNIQYF
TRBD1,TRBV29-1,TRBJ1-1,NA,TGCAGCGCTCGACAGGGCCCCGAGGGAACTGAAGCTTTCTTT,CSARQGPEGTEAFF
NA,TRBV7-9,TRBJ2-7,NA,TGTGCCAGCAGCTTTGTCTCCAGGGTTCAGGACTACGAGCAGTACTTC,CASSFVSRVQDYEQYF
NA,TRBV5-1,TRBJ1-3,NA,TGCGCCAGCAGCACAGGGATTACCCACTCTGGAAACACCATATATTTT,CASSTGITHSGNTIYF
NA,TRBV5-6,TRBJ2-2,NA,TGTGCCAGCAACCGCAGAGGGCACACCGGGGAGCTGTTTTTT,CASNRRGHTGELFF
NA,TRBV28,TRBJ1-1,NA,TGTGCCAGCAGTTTAGGCGGGAGGTTGGACACTGAAGCTTTCTTT,CASSLGGRLDTEAFF
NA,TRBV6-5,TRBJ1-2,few,TGTGCCAGCAGTTATTGGGGGGAAATGGAAGGCTACACCTTC,CASSYWGEMEGYTF
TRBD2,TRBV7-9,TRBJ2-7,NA,TGTGCCAGCAGCTTGAGACTAGCGGGAGAAAGGGAGCAGTACTTC,CASSLRLAGEREQYF
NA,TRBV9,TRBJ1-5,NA,TGTGCCAGCAGCCGACAGAGCAATCAGCCCCAGCATTTT,CASSRQSNQPQHF
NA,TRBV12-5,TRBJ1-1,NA,TGTGCTAGTTTTAGGAGGAGCACTGAAGCTTTCTTT,CASFRRSTEAFF
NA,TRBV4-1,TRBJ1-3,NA,TGCGCCAGCAGCCTACCCGGAGCGACTGGAAACACCATATATTTT,CASSLPGATGNTIYF
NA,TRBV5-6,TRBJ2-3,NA,TGTGCCAGCAGCCTATACACAGATACGCAGTATTTT,CASSLYTDTQYF
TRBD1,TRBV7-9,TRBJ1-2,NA,TGTGCCAGCAGCTTAGTTACGGGAGGGGGCGTTTTCGGCTACACCTTC,CASSLVTGGGVFGYTF
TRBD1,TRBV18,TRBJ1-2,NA,TGTGCCAGCTCGGCGGACAGGGTATATGGCTACACCTTC,CASSADRVYGYTF